A single sample gave rise to the 7 T cell receptor beta chains below, sequenced in a study of shared clonotypes between healthy human individuals. TCRdb's copy holds only in-frame clones and misses some; the assay was immunoSEQ multiplex PCR. The table records 2 million or so clones, about 95% of them present only once. Naive CD8 cells comprised CD45RO-negative, CCR7-positively selected cells, excluding terminally differentiated effector memory CD45RA+ cells. Material for sequencing was naive CD8+ T cells sorted from blood. These TCRs come from a man aged 18 to 35 in good health.

The V and J genes are TRBV9 and TRBJ1-2; D is unclear. V dropped 0 bases and J dropped 2 bases, with 17 bases sitting between them. The CDR3 runs to 17 residues. Germline lookup yields CDR1 SGDLS and CDR2 YYNGEE. CDR3 nucleotides: TGTGCCAGCAGCGTAGCCCCAACCGACAATCCCAACTATGGCTACACCTTC. Residues: CASSVAPTDNPNYGYTF.

The chain uses TRBV19 and TRBJ1-1; D gene uncertain. Germline V gives CDR1 LNHDA, CDR2 SQIVND (reference sequence). CDR3 size: 13 residues. Trimming left V 4 bases short and J 0 bases short, with 6 bases between. The CDR3 loop reads CASSSQMNTEAFF. The CDR3 coding sequence is TGTGCCAGTAGTAGTCAAATGAACACTGAAGCTTTCTTT.

This rearrangement joins TRBV7-9 to TRBJ2-1; 8 bases line up with TRBD1. Germline V lookup: CDR1 SEHNR, CDR2 FQNEAQ (reference sequence). Trimming removed 5 bases from V and 4 bases from J; junction bases left unmatched: 7. The CDR3 runs to 15 residues. The DNA for the CDR3 is TGTGCCAGCAGCACCACAGGGGGACATTACAATGAGCAGTTCTTC. Amino acids: CASSTTGGHYNEQFF.

This clone appeared once. The V and J genes are TRBV30 and TRBJ2-5; 7 bases align to TRBD2. This CDR3 is 13 amino acids long. V trimming: 0 bases; J trimming: 3 bases; junction bases outside the gene matches: 1. The V gene's germline CDR1 is GTSNPN and CDR2 SVGIG (reference sequence). In DNA form, the CDR3 reads TGTGCCTGGAGTGTACGGGGGGAAGAGACCCAGTACTTC. This gives the protein CAWSVRGEETQYF.

The chain combines TRBV5-1 with TRBJ2-7; the D gene is possibly TRBD1 (6 bases). With 4 bases removed from V and 3 bases from J, the gap between germline ends came to 11 bases. Germline CDR1 SGHRS, CDR2 YFSETQ. The CDR3 extends over 13 amino acids. The CDR3 loop reads CASSPDSFYEQYF. The CDR3 DNA reads TGCGCCAGCAGCCCGGACAGCTTCTACGAGCAGTACTTC.

The rearrangement links TRBV10-1 to TRBJ2-3; 15 nucleotides line up with TRBD2. In germline, CDR1 is WNHNN, CDR2 SYGVQD (reference sequence). The CDR3 covers 18 residues. The junction had 8 bases not matched to a gene; V was cut back by 5 bases and J by 2 bases. The CDR3 nucleotides read TGCGCCAGCAGTCCCGGGACTAGCGGGGGGCGGAACACAGATACGCAGTATTTT. It yields the protein CASSPGTSGGRNTDTQYF.

The chain is built from TRBV18 and TRBJ1-2; D perhaps matches TRBD1 (5 bases). Trimming left V 3 bases short and J 2 bases short, with 13 bases between. The CDR3 is 15 residues long. Germline CDR1 is KGHSH and CDR2 is LQKENI. DNA of the CDR3: TGTGCCAGCTCACCCCGGGACGAAACGAACTATGGCTACACCTTC. Protein: CASSPRDETNYGYTF.